These 16 T cell receptor beta chains originate from one sample sequenced in a study of T cell changes during pregnancy in multiple sclerosis. The protocol was immunoSEQ multiplex PCR, while the TCRdb copy is restricted to in-frame clones and leaves out a portion. The table lists approximately 46,000 clones, over 75% of them singletons. The source was CD8+ T cells from peripheral blood mononuclear cells, collected in the second trimester of pregnancy. These receptors all come from a female donor with multiple sclerosis, enrolled in a pregnancy study.

The chain links TRBV2 to TRBJ2-7, with D possibly matching TRBD2 (5 bases). The V and J ends lost 8 bases and 2 bases respectively, with 13 bases between them. Germline V gives CDR1 SNHLY, CDR2 FYNNEI. The CDR3 loop spans 13 amino acids. The CDR3 spells CASVGPTTYEQYF. CDR3 bases: TGTGCCAGCGTCGGACCGACTACCTACGAGCAGTACTTC.

The rearrangement uses TRBV29-1 and TRBJ1-6; TRBD1 agrees at 8 bases. Germline V gene data show CDR1 as SQVTM and CDR2 as ANQGSEA. J lost 10 bases, V lost 8 bases, and 10 bases had no gene match. The CDR3 is 13 amino acids. CDR3 nucleotides: TGCAGCATCTCGACAGGGGAAGGGTCACCCCTCCACTTT. This codes for CSISTGEGSPLHF.

The chain couples TRBV4-2 to TRBJ1-2; D uncertain. V was clipped by 0 bases and J by 7 bases, with 24 bases between them. The CDR3 loop spans 18 amino acids. The germline V gene encodes CDR1 LGHNA and CDR2 YNFKEQ. CDR3 loop: CASSQEPPSARLFGGYTF. CDR3 in DNA: TGTGCCAGCAGCCAAGAACCCCCTTCGGCCAGGCTTTTTGGTGGCTACACCTTC.

The chain couples TRBV9 to TRBJ2-2; 13 bases fit TRBD2. The ends lost 4 bases at V and 0 bases at J; junction bases unmatched: 6. Germline V gene data show CDR1 as SGDLS and CDR2 as YYNGEE. The CDR3 has 18 amino acids. The CDR3 DNA follows: TGTGCCAGCAGCCCCCGGACTAGCGGGGGCCCGAACACCGGGGAGCTGTTTTTT. Translation gives CASSPRTSGGPNTGELFF. Based on the CDR3 plus reference TRBV9 and TRBJ2-2, the full variable domain is DSGVTQTPKHLITATGQRVTLRCSPRSGDLSVYWYQQSLDQGLQFLIQYYNGEERAKGNILERFSAQQFPDLHSELNLSSLELGDSALYFCASSPRTSGGPNTGELFFGEGSRLTVL.

This clone appeared a few times. The chain carries TRBV28 and TRBJ1-1, with TRBD1 as a possible D gene (5 bases). The CDR3 is 14 residues long. V was pared by 7 bases and J by 3 bases, with 15 bases between. From germline, CDR1 is MDHEN and CDR2 SYDVKM. The CDR3 here is CASTPLGEDTEAFF. CDR3 DNA sequence: TGTGCCAGCACCCCGCTGGGGGAGGACACTGAAGCTTTCTTT.

The chain has TRBV30 and TRBJ1-1; D gene ambiguous. CDR1 and CDR2 from the germline V gene are GTSNPN and SVGIG (reference sequence). The CDR3 spans 14 residues. Trimming stripped 2 bases from V and 2 bases from J, with 12 bases between. Here the CDR3 reads CAWSPGATNTEAFF. The CDR3 DNA is TGTGCCTGGAGTCCCGGAGCTACTAACACTGAAGCTTTCTTT.

This chain uses TRBV29-1 with TRBJ2-1, with 9 nucleotides matching TRBD2. The CDR3 totals 12 residues. V dropped 8 bases and J dropped 9; count of bases not matched to a gene: 8. CDR1 is SQVTM and CDR2 is ANQGSEA in the germline V gene. CDR3 DNA sequence: TGCAGCTCTAGCGGGGCAGGCGGTGAGCAGTTCTTC. Translated: CSSSGAGGEQFF.

The gene calls are TRBV7-8 and TRBJ1-2, with 9 bases identical to TRBD1. Germline V gene lookup returns CDR1 SGHVS and CDR2 FQNEAQ. V dropped 3 bases and J dropped 7; count of bases not matched to a gene: 6. CDR3 length equals 14 residues. CDR3 sequence: CASSFGTGMGGYTF. CDR3 bases: TGTGCCAGCAGCTTCGGGACAGGGATGGGTGGCTACACCTTC. Full variable domain (rest looked up from reference TRBV7-8 and TRBJ1-2): GAGVSQSPRYKVAKRGQDVALRCDPISGHVSLFWYQQALGQGPEFLTYFQNEAQLDKSGLPSDRFFAERPEGSVSTLKIQRTQQEDSAVYLCASSFGTGMGGYTFGSGTRLTVV.

This clone was seen more than once but under ten times. The gene calls are TRBV5-6 and TRBJ1-1, with D perhaps matching TRBD1 (6 bases). Trimming cost V 3 bases and J 3 bases, with 9 bases left between them. Germline V gene sequence: CDR1 SGHDT, CDR2 YYEEEE. The CDR3 runs 13 residues. The CDR3 loop reads CASSSAGDTEAFF. The CDR3 DNA sequence: TGTGCCAGCAGCTCCGCAGGGGACACTGAAGCTTTCTTT.

The chain uses TRBV28 and TRBJ2-1; D might be TRBD1 (5 bases). CDR1 MDHEN and CDR2 SYDVKM come from the germline V gene. V was trimmed by 4 bases and J by 6 bases, leaving 7 bases between them. CDR3 length: 12 residues. CDR3 in amino acids: CASSSGSNEQFF. The CDR3 DNA sequence: TGTGCCAGCAGTTCAGGGTCCAATGAGCAGTTCTTC.

The V gene is TRBV5-6, the J gene TRBJ1-5; D is unresolved. Trimming pared 0 bases from V and 4 bases from J, leaving 8 bases between. The CDR3 spans 14 residues. The germline V gene has CDR1 SGHDT and CDR2 YYEEEE. DNA of the CDR3: TGTGCCAGCAGCTTGGGGCAGGCTAATCAGCCCCAGCATTTT. Its protein is CASSLGQANQPQHF.

The chain combines TRBV13 with TRBJ1-3; D unclear. The CDR3 spans 17 residues. The germline CDR1 and CDR2 sequences are PRHDT and FYEKMQ (reference sequence). V lost 4 bases, J lost 0 bases, and 16 bases lay in between. The CDR3 bases are TGTGCCAGCAGCTACCTACAAGCAGGCCTCTCTGGAAACACCATATATTTT. Its translation is CASSYLQAGLSGNTIYF.

The chain carries TRBV30 and TRBJ1-1; TRBD1 might be the D (5 bases). Germline V gene data show CDR1 as GTSNPN and CDR2 as SVGIG (reference sequence). Trimming removed 3 bases from V and 7 bases from J, with 15 bases in between. This CDR3 has 13 amino acids. Here the CDR3 DNA reads TGTGCCTGGAGCTTGGGGGGAGGAGATGAAGCTTTCTTT. Encoded protein: CAWSLGGGDEAFF.

Concerning this clone: Its ends do not fully match the called genes, so a read error is possible. The chain has TRBV4-1 and TRBJ2-7, with TRBD2 identical over 8 bases. The CDR3 is 16 residues long. Per germline, CDR1 MGHRA and CDR2 YSYEKL. CDR3 nucleotides: TGCGCCAGCAGCCTAAGGACGGGGGGGCTCTCCAACGAGCAGTACTTC. This translates into CASSLRTGGLSNEQYF.

The CDR3: CASSLGGRALYNEQFF. The CDR3 coding sequence is TGCGCCAGCAGCTTGGGAGGGCGGGCCCTCTACAATGAGCAGTTCTTC. J is TRBJ2-1 and V is TRBV5-1, with D perhaps matching TRBD2 (5 bases). CDR1 is SGHRS and CDR2 is YFSETQ in the germline V gene. The CDR3 loop spans 16 amino acids. Trimming left V 0 bases short and J 3 bases short, with 13 bases between. Full variable domain (outside the CDR3, taken from reference TRBV5-1 and TRBJ2-1): KAGVTQTPRYLIKTRGQQVTLSCSPISGHRSVSWYQQTPGQGLQFLFEYFSETQRNKGNFPGRFSGRQFSNSRSEMNVSTLELGDSALYLCASSLGGRALYNEQFFGPGTRLTVL.

The chain recombines TRBV6-4 with TRBJ2-1, with a weak D call TRBD2 (5 bases). V lost 2 bases and J lost 6, with 8 bases in between. The CDR3 has 13 residues. Germline-derived CDR1 and CDR2 are MRHNA and SNTAGT. The CDR3: CASSDRTSNEQFF. The CDR3 DNA reads TGTGCCAGCAGTGACCGAACTAGCAATGAGCAGTTCTTC.